This T cell receptor (beta chain) was identified during a study of CD8+ T cells in alopecia areata. Study summary: Treated patients were given oral tofacitinib, which was dosed at 5 to 10 mg twice daily. Tofacitinib therapy took 6 to 18 months; 6 months off drug came after.

Study-level findings and limits: TCRs were shared less clearly across patients than in mice, possibly for HLA-related reasons. Relative to normal scalp, lesional scalp, especially alopecia totalis/universalis, showed higher clonality.

Reverse transcribed after extraction, RNA yielded cDNA as the sequencing template. Clones were read by immunoSEQ multiplex PCR, and TCRdb kept only the in-frame ones, dropping some. The table lists 150,000 to 160,000 clones, around 50% of them singletons. For this clone: No antigen is known for it.

CDR1 LGHNA and CDR2 YSLEER come from the germline V gene. This CDR3 is built from 13 residues. V lost 0 bases to trimming and J lost 7 bases, with 9 bases between them. V and J are TRBV4-3 and TRBJ1-1; D unclear. The source is a human donor with alopecia areata. This material consisted of CD8+ T cells sorted from blood, taken at week 0. This chain's CDR3 is CASSQDRSDEAFF. CDR3 nucleotides: TGCGCCAGCAGCCAAGATCGTAGTGATGAAGCTTTCTTT.